Listed here are 6 T cell receptor beta chains from one sample, sequenced in a study of cytomegalovirus exposure and HLA in healthy donors. The PCR ran on 60 Vbeta and 13 Jbeta primers. The data were produced by immunoSEQ multiplex PCR, yet TCRdb's version contains in-frame clones alone and is incomplete. The data contain about 220,000 clones, approximately 88% of them singletons. Input material: PBMCs. These receptors were obtained from a boy younger than 10 in good health and CMV-seronegative.

The gene calls are TRBV23-1 and TRBJ2-7, with D possibly being TRBD1 (5 bases). TRBV23-1 is annotated as an ORF whose role is uncertain. Trimming took 0 bases from V and 5 from J, leaving 11 bases between them. CDR3 size: 14 residues. CDR3 residues: CASSQSRQGNEQYF. CDR3 coding DNA: TGCGCCAGCAGTCAATCGCGGCAGGGTAACGAGCAGTACTTC.

The chain couples TRBV29-1 to TRBJ2-7, with 9 positions matching TRBD1. Germline trimming cut 6 bases from V and 0 bases from J; bases unmatched to any gene: 3. The CDR3 runs to 13 residues. The germline gives CDR1 SQVTM, CDR2 ANQGSEA. This CDR3 reads CSVLTGGSYEQYF. The CDR3 DNA reads TGCAGCGTCTTGACAGGGGGCTCCTACGAGCAGTACTTC.

The V and J genes are TRBV6-5 and TRBJ2-7; tentatively, D is TRBD2 (5 bases). This CDR3 has 14 amino acids. Trimming cost V 8 bases and J 2 bases, with 16 bases left between them. Germline CDR1 MNHEY, CDR2 SVGAGI. Here the CDR3 DNA reads TGTGCCAGCGCAACTCAATTAGCGCCCTACGAGCAGTACTTC. Translated: CASATQLAPYEQYF.

The V gene is TRBV4-2, the J gene TRBJ2-7; the D gene is possibly TRBD2 (6 bases). CDR3 length: 16 residues. Per germline, CDR1 LGHNA and CDR2 YNFKEQ. The ends were cut back, 6 bases at V and 0 bases at J, with 18 bases in the middle. CDR3 protein: CASSQSFGGSSYEQYF. The CDR3, as DNA: TGTGCCAGCAGTCAAAGTTTTGGGGGGAGCTCCTACGAGCAGTACTTC.

The CDR3 DNA sequence: TGTGCCAGCAGCCCCCTTCGAGGGAGGTTGGGCACAGATACGCAGTATTTT. Its translation: CASSPLRGRLGTDTQYF. This chain uses TRBV5-6 with TRBJ2-3; tentatively, D is TRBD2 (6 bases). The germline V gene has CDR1 SGHDT and CDR2 YYEEEE. This CDR3 spans 17 amino acids. Trimming pared 4 bases from V and 1 base from J, leaving 19 bases between.

The sample holds one count of this clone. The gene calls are TRBV4-1 and TRBJ2-1; TRBD2 aligns across 7 bases. CDR3 length: 14 amino acids. Germline values: CDR1 MGHRA, CDR2 YSYEKL. V shed 4 bases, J shed 6 bases, and the junction held 6 bases outside the gene matches. CDR3 nucleotide sequence: TGCGCCAGCAGCCGCCGGGACTACCGCAATGAGCAGTTCTTC. Translating it yields CASSRRDYRNEQFF.